A few counts support the clone carrying this T cell receptor (beta chain). This entry belongs to a study of memory CD4+ T cells and cytomegalovirus serostatus. TCRdb's copy holds only in-frame clones and misses some; the assay was immunoSEQ multiplex PCR. Of 35,000 to 40,000 clones in the sample, 79% were seen once. Single viable CD3+CD4+CD8-CD45RO+ cells were sorted as the memory CD4+ T cells. Germline CDR1 and CDR2: MDHEN and SYDVKM. The CDR3 sequence is 14 residues long. V was trimmed by 7 bases and J by 5 bases, leaving 17 bases between them. The source is an adult in good health and CMV-seropositive. The specimen sequenced was memory CD4+ T cells from blood. The rearrangement links TRBV28 to TRBJ2-5; D might be TRBD2 (6 bases). CDR3 in amino acids: CASTEPGVAETQYF. The DNA of the CDR3 is TGTGCCAGCACCGAACCGGGGGTGGCCGAGACCCAGTACTTC.